This T cell receptor (beta chain) was sequenced for a study of control samples from healthy donors and cancer patients. Per the germline V gene, CDR1 is SGHTA and CDR2 is FQGNSA. This CDR3 contains 16 residues. The ends lost 4 bases at V and 5 bases at J; junction bases unmatched: 5. Libraries were prepared by immunoSEQ multiplex PCR; TCRdb keeps only in-frame clonotypes and omits some of them. The sample yields tens of thousands of clones, over 90% seen once. The chain is built from TRBV7-2 and TRBJ2-3; TRBD2 matches at 14 bases. This clonotype was sampled from a woman in her forties or fifties with head and neck cancer. Sequencing was carried out using PBMCs. CDR3 DNA sequence: TGTGCCAGCAGCTCTTGGACTAGCGGGGGGCAAGATACGCAGTATTTT. It codes for CASSSWTSGGQDTQYF.